The rows below give T cell receptor beta chains drawn from one sample of a study of T cell repertoires in cytomegalovirus infection. These receptors lack a known antigen. Each CDR3 protein gets one entry after TCRdb re-called the reads with MiXCR. The top ten clones hold about an eighth of a sample with around 900,000 distinct CDR3 sequences, 25% to 40% of them seen once. This specimen was cultured CD8+ T cells from PBMCs, taken from culture after CMV antigen stimulation. All receptors come from a human donor in good health (CMV status not recorded). Some clones in this sample may be carry-over from other donors' samples. The CDR3 runs from the conserved cysteine through the conserved F or W. Fields, in order: clone size, D gene, V gene, J gene, CDR3 DNA, CDR3 protein. D genes are given only for firm matches. The size entry is marked missing in some rows and otherwise reads once, few, many or a size class.

>.|.|TRBV27|TRBJ2-1
TGTGCCAGCAGGACTCTAGGTCTCGAGCAGTTCTTC
CASRTLGLEQFF
>.|.|TRBV4-1|TRBJ2-3
TGTGCCAGCAGCCAAGATCTTGGGGACCACCCGGGCCGACAGTATTTT
CASSQDLGDHPGRQYF
>few|TRBD2|TRBV27|TRBJ2-3
TGTGCCAGCAGTCCATCTAGGCTAGCGGCTAGCACAGATACGCAGTATTTT
CASSPSRLAASTDTQYF
>many|TRBD1|TRBV6-1|TRBJ1-2
TGTGCCAGCACCCCCGGGACAGGGCAGGACTATGGCTACACCTTC
CASTPGTGQDYGYTF
>.|TRBD1|TRBV7-2|TRBJ1-4
TGTGCCAGCAGCTTGATAGGGGGCACAAATGAAAAACTGTTTTTT
CASSLIGGTNEKLFF
>.|.|TRBV6-2/TRBV6-3|TRBJ2-5
TGTGCCAGCAGTTACCTGGACAGCCAAGAGACCCAGTACTTC
CASSYLDSQETQYF
>.|TRBD2|TRBV10-3|TRBJ2-3
TGTGCCACCGTTGGGACTAGCGGGGGGGATATCACAGATACGCAGTATTTT
CATVGTSGGDITDTQYF
>.|TRBD1|TRBV11-2|TRBJ2-4
TGTGCCAGCAGCTTAAAATGGCCCGGGACAGGGTTCGATTGGGTGTACTTC
CASSLKWPGTGFDWVYF
>few|TRBD1|TRBV12-5|TRBJ1-2
TGTGCTAGTGGTTTCGGACAGGATGGCTACACCTTC
CASGFGQDGYTF
>many|.|TRBV12-3/TRBV12-4|TRBJ1-4
TGTGCCAGCAGCCCCCGGGGGGGGGCCTTCAATGAAAAACTGTTTTTT
CASSPRGGAFNEKLFF
>.|.|TRBV27|TRBJ1-1
TGTGCCTGCAGGCCTCGTGTGGGGGCAGACCTGAACACTGAAGCTTTCTTT
CACRPRVGADLNTEAFF
>.|.|TRBV6-1|TRBJ1-1
TGTGCCAGCTGCTCCGGGGGCACTGAAGCTTTCTTT
CASCSGGTEAFF
>few|.|TRBV7-6|TRBJ2-7
TGTGCCAGCAGCTTCGGAGGGGGCTACTACGAGCAGTACTTC
CASSFGGGYYEQYF
>many|TRBD2|TRBV12-3/TRBV12-4|TRBJ2-7
TGTGCCAGCAGTACTAGCGGGGCCTCCTACGAGCAGTACTTC
CASSTSGASYEQYF
>.|.|TRBV5-1|TRBJ2-1
TGCGCCAGCAGCCCGGGACCCCTGTGGAATGAGCAGTTCTTC
CASSPGPLWNEQFF
>.|.|TRBV6-2/TRBV6-3|TRBJ2-1
TGTGCCAGCAGTGATGACAGACACAATGAGCAGTTCTTC
CASSDDRHNEQFF
>few|.|TRBV2|TRBJ1-2
TGTGCCACCCCCCCGGTAGGGGGTCGAGACTATGGCTACACCTTC
CATPPVGGRDYGYTF
>few|TRBD1|TRBV7-8|TRBJ1-1
TGTGCCAGCAAAAGGGACAGGGGGAGGGAGACTGAAGCTTTCTTT
CASKRDRGRETEAFF
>many|.|TRBV7-9|TRBJ2-2
TGTGCCAGCAGCGTAGGAGAAATCACCGGGGAGCTGTTTTTT
CASSVGEITGELFF
>many|.|TRBV7-8|TRBJ1-1
TGTGCCAGCAGCTTAGTCAGGGGCACTGAAGCTTTCTTT
CASSLVRGTEAFF
>.|.|TRBV5-1|TRBJ2-1
TGCGCCAGCAGCGGCCCAGGAAGGGTGAATTTCAATGAGCAGTTCTTC
CASSGPGRVNFNEQFF
>.|.|TRBV7-3|TRBJ2-6
TGTGCCAGCAGCCCCCGGACAGTTGGGGCCAACGTCCTGACTTTC
CASSPRTVGANVLTF
>few|.|TRBV12-3/TRBV12-4|TRBJ1-2
TGTGCCAGCAGTTTATCTGCAGAGAATGGCTACACCTTC
CASSLSAENGYTF
>.|.|TRBV5-1|TRBJ1-1
TGCGCCAGCAGCTTGGTAGACAGATGGACTGAAGCTTTCTTT
CASSLVDRWTEAFF
>.|.|TRBV19|TRBJ2-3
TGTGCCAGTAGTAGTTGGGTAGGGGGCACAGATACGCAGTATTTT
CASSSWVGGTDTQYF
>.|.|TRBV4-3|TRBJ2-2
TGCGCCAGCAGCCAAGGGAGTGGGTCCGGCGGGGAGCTGTTTTTT
CASSQGSGSGGELFF
>few|.|TRBV7-9|TRBJ2-7
TGTGCCAGCAGCCCCCTCTTTGACGCCTACGAGCAGTACTTC
CASSPLFDAYEQYF
>few|TRBD1|TRBV6-6|TRBJ1-6
TGTGCCAGCAGTTACCCGGACAGGACGGATTCACCCCTCCACTTT
CASSYPDRTDSPLHF
>many|.|TRBV19|TRBJ2-5
TGTGCCAGTAGACCCGGAGGGACGCCAGAGACCCAGTACTTC
CASRPGGTPETQYF
>many|TRBD2|TRBV7-6|TRBJ2-2
TGTGCCAGCAGCGAAGGGACTAGATCCGGGGAGCTGTTTTTT
CASSEGTRSGELFF
>many|TRBD1|TRBV7-9|TRBJ2-5
TGTGCCAGCAGCTTGACAGGGGCCCAGAGGAGGGAGACCCAGTACTTC
CASSLTGAQRRETQYF
>many|.|TRBV7-8|TRBJ2-1
TGTGCCAGCAGCTTTCCAGGGATTGGACTTACATACAATGAGCAGTTCTTC
CASSFPGIGLTYNEQFF
>.|.|TRBV25-1|TRBJ1-4
TGTGCCAGCAGTGAAGGGGGTCATGAAAAACTGTTTTTT
CASSEGGHEKLFF
>.|.|TRBV6-5|TRBJ2-5
TGTGCCAGCAGTTACTCTGGCAGCCCAGAGACCCAGTACTTC
CASSYSGSPETQYF
>.|.|TRBV6-5|TRBJ2-5
TGTGCCAGCAGTTACTCGCCAGCGGTCCGAGAGACCCAGTACTTC
CASSYSPAVRETQYF
>.|.|TRBV4-3|TRBJ1-4
TGCGCCAGCAGCCAAGACAGGATGGGTGAAAAACTGTTTTTT
CASSQDRMGEKLFF
>.|.|TRBV6-6|TRBJ2-5
TGTGCCAGCAGTTTAGGACATGGCAGGTCGGCCCAGTACTTC
CASSLGHGRSAQYF
>few|TRBD1|TRBV6-2/TRBV6-3|TRBJ2-1
TGTGCCAGCAGCCCGGGCCTGGGACAGGGGCAGTTCTTC
CASSPGLGQGQFF
>.|.|TRBV28|TRBJ2-3
TGTGCCAGCAGTTTAGGGGACTCCGCCTGGGGTACGCAGTATTTT
CASSLGDSAWGTQYF
>.|.|TRBV11-2|TRBJ2-5
TGTGCCAGCAGCTTCAAACCAACGGGGGAGACCCAGTACTTC
CASSFKPTGETQYF
>.|.|TRBV7-9|TRBJ1-1
TGTGCCAGCAGCTTAACGGGGGTTGGCCCTGAAGCTTTCTTT
CASSLTGVGPEAFF
>.|.|TRBV19|TRBJ1-1
TGTGCCAGTAGGCCCCCCGGGGCCGAGTCTTTCTTT
CASRPPGAESFF
>.|.|TRBV5-6|TRBJ1-6
TGTGCCAGCAGCTCCTCAGGGGCCCCAGTAGCTGGGAATTCACCCCTCCACTTT
CASSSSGAPVAGNSPLHF
>.|.|TRBV4-1|TRBJ1-2
TGCGCCAGCAGCCAAGATCCTCCAGCCTTCGGTTACACCTTC
CASSQDPPAFGYTF
>few|TRBD1|TRBV27|TRBJ1-4
TGTGCCAGCAGTACCGGGACAGGGGGTACTAGTGGTGAAAAACTGTTTTTT
CASSTGTGGTSGEKLFF
>.|.|TRBV19|TRBJ1-5
TGTGCCAGCCAACTTATACAGGGAAACAATCAGCCCCAGCATTTT
CASQLIQGNNQPQHF
>.|TRBD2|TRBV12-5|TRBJ2-1
TGTGCTAGTGGCAAAGCGGGGGGCAGGGACAATGAGCAGTTCTTC
CASGKAGGRDNEQFF
>.|.|TRBV3-1|TRBJ2-6
TGTGCCAGCGAGGACAGATTCTGTGCGGCCAACGTCCTGACTTTC
CASEDRFCAANVLTF
>.|.|TRBV27|TRBJ2-3
TGTGCCAGCAGTTTCCTCCCTACCGGCACAGATACGCAGTATTTT
CASSFLPTGTDTQYF
>few|.|TRBV6-6|TRBJ2-1
TGTGCCAGCGAAGGGCCGGTCAATGAGCAGTTCTTC
CASEGPVNEQFF
>.|.|TRBV10-3|TRBJ2-5
TGTGCCATCAGTGAGGGTGGGCGGACCCAGTACTTC
CAISEGGRTQYF
>.|.|TRBV7-2|TRBJ2-1
TGTGCCAGCAGCACCAGGAGGGGGGATGAGCAGTTCTTC
CASSTRRGDEQFF
>.|TRBD1|TRBV6-2/TRBV6-3|TRBJ1-1
TGTGCCAGCAGTTCCCCGACAGGGACTGAAGCTTTCTTT
CASSSPTGTEAFF
>.|.|TRBV29-1|TRBJ2-7
TGCAGCGCCCACAGTCCCCGAACCTACGAGCAGTACTTC
CSAHSPRTYEQYF